The present entry profiles one T cell receptor (beta chain) with its context. No antigen is known for it. This specimen belongs to a study of shared clonotypes between healthy human individuals. Study information: The study drew on two women and three men aged 18 to 49 as donors. Study observations and caveats: When compared with the clonotypes that were shared by all four sorted-subset donors, the non-shared clonotypes turned out to have lower generation probabilities.

Produced via immunoSEQ multiplex PCR; TCRdb's table is partial and in-frame only. The profile shows just over 2,000,000 clones, just under 95% of them singletons. Terminally differentiated effector memory CD45RA+ cells were left out of the naive CD8 fraction, which was CD45RO-negative and positively selected for CCR7. Donation came from healthy HIV-negative adults that had no recent acute infections or vaccinations. Adult Caucasians living in Nashville, Tennessee made up all of the donors. The receptor was derived from a man aged 18 to 29 in good health. Material for sequencing was naive CD8+ T cells sorted from blood.

The CDR3: CASSLTGAYNEQFF. DNA for the CDR3: TGTGCCAGCAGCTTAACAGGGGCCTACAATGAGCAGTTCTTC. The chain has TRBV7-9 and TRBJ2-1; 7 positions agree with TRBD1. Per germline, CDR1 SEHNR and CDR2 FQNEAQ (reference sequence). Germline trimming cut 2 bases from V and 2 bases from J; bases unmatched to any gene: 0. This CDR3 spans 14 amino acids.